Listed below are T cell receptor beta chains from one sample, sequenced in a study of PD-1 blockade in classical Hodgkin lymphoma. Assay used: immunoSEQ multiplex PCR; TCRdb lists only in-frame clones, some missing. Of fewer than 6,000 clones listed, around 89% are singletons. Sequenced: CD8+ T cells from blood. These receptors all stem from a human donor with classical Hodgkin lymphoma. The CDR3 runs from the conserved cysteine through the conserved F or W.

V: TRBV27; J: TRBJ2-1; CDR3: CASSWTENNEQFF
V: TRBV7-9; J: TRBJ2-7; CDR3: CASSSAGRYEQYF
V: TRBV10-3; J: TRBJ2-3; CDR3: CAISESGLETDTQYF
V: TRBV29-1; J: TRBJ1-1; CDR3: CSVVRNTEAFF
V: TRBV11-3; J: TRBJ2-5; CDR3: CASSLALAQGQETQYF
V: TRBV6-4; J: TRBJ2-7; CDR3: CASSDSRGGEQYF
V: TRBV7-6; J: TRBJ1-2; CDR3: CASSPSLGLAYGYTF
V: TRBV27; J: TRBJ1-6; CDR3: CASSLSGTLNSPLHF
V: TRBV12-5; J: TRBJ2-1; CDR3: CASGLGSSYNEQFF
V: TRBV25-1; J: TRBJ2-1; CDR3: CASSGFPGLAGGKDEQFF
V: TRBV27; J: TRBJ2-2; CDR3: CASSLSRTGELFF
V: TRBV10-2; J: TRBJ2-1; CDR3: CASMPGTSGRSEQFF
V: TRBV5-5; J: TRBJ1-1; CDR3: CASSFSGGGGEAFF
V: TRBV28; J: TRBJ1-1; CDR3: CASTSGQSLNTEAFF
V: TRBV19; J: TRBJ1-5; CDR3: CASRPPGQGDNNQPQHF
V: TRBV5-1; J: TRBJ2-3; CDR3: CASSPGLAVDTQYF
V: TRBV7-3; J: TRBJ2-7; CDR3: CASSLGGGAYEQYF
V: TRBV4-2; J: TRBJ1-1; CDR3: CASSQNRDRGTEAFF
V: TRBV2; J: TRBJ1-1; CDR3: CASIFPSDTEAFF
V: TRBV7-9; J: TRBJ2-7; CDR3: CASSLGTVYEQYF
V: TRBV18; J: TRBJ2-7; CDR3: CASSPPDCVGPQRCEQYF
V: TRBV9; J: TRBJ2-6; CDR3: CASSDHRLAGGDGANVLTF
V: TRBV5-5; J: TRBJ2-7; CDR3: CASSLAWQAYEQYF
V: TRBV28; J: TRBJ1-1; CDR3: CASKSDLVGTEAFF
V: TRBV7-8; J: TRBJ2-2; CDR3: CASSLAGGSGELFF
V: TRBV27; J: TRBJ2-5; CDR3: CASSRRLGGGQVRETQYF